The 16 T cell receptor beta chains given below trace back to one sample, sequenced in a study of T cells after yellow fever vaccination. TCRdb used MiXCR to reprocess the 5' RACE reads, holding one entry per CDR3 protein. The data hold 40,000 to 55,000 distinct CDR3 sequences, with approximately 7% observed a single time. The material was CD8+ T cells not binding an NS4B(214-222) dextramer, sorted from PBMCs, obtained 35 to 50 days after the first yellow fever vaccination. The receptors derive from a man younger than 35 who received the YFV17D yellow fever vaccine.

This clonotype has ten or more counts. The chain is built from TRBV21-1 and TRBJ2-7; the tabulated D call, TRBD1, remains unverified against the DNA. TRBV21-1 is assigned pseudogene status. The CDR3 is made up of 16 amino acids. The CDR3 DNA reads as TGTGCCAGCAAGGGGACAGGGTCCAGAAATTCCTACGAGCAGTACGTC. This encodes CASKGTGSRNSYEQYV.

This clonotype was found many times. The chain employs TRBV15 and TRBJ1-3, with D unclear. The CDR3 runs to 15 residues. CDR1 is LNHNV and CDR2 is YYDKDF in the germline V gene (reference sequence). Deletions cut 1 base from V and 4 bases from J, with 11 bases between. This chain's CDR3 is CATSRVFGEGNTIYF. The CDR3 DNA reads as TGTGCCACCAGCAGAGTTTTCGGGGAAGGAAACACCATATATTTT. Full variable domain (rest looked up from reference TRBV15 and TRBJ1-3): DAMVIQNPRYQVTQFGKPVTLSCSQTLNHNVMYWYQQKSSQAPKLLFHYYDKDFNNEADTPDNFQSRRPNTSFCFLDIRSPGLGDTAMYLCATSRVFGEGNTIYFGEGSWLTVV.

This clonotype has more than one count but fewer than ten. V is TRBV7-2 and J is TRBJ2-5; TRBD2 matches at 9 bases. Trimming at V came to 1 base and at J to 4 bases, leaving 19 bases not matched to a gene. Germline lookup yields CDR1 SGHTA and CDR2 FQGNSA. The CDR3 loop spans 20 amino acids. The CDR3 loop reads CASSLGLTFAGGPIGETQYF. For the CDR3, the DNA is TGTGCCAGCAGCTTAGGGCTGACTTTTGCGGGGGGGCCCATCGGAGAGACCCAGTACTTC.

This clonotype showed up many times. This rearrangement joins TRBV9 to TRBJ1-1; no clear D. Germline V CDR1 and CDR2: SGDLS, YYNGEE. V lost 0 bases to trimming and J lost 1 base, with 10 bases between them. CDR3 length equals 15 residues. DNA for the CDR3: TGTGCCAGCAGCGTAGGGTATGAAACGAACACTGAAGCTTTCTTT. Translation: CASSVGYETNTEAFF. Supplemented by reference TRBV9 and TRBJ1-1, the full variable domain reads DSGVTQTPKHLITATGQRVTLRCSPRSGDLSVYWYQQSLDQGLQFLIQYYNGEERAKGNILERFSAQQFPDLHSELNLSSLELGDSALYFCASSVGYETNTEAFFGQGTRLTVV.

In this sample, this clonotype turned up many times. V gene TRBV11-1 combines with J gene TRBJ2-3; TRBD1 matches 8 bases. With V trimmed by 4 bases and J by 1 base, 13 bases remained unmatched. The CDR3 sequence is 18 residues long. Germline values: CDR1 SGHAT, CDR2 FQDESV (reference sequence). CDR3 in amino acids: CASSSKEQGDLGTDTQYF. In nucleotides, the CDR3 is TGTGCCAGCAGCTCTAAGGAACAGGGGGATCTTGGCACAGATACGCAGTATTTT.

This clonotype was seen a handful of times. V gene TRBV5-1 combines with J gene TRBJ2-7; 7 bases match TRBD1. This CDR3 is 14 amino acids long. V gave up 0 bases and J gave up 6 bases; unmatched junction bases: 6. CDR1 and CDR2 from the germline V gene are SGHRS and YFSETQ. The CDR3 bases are TGCGCCAGCAGCTTGGCAGGGGGTCTCCCCGAGCAGTACGTC. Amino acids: CASSLAGGLPEQYV.

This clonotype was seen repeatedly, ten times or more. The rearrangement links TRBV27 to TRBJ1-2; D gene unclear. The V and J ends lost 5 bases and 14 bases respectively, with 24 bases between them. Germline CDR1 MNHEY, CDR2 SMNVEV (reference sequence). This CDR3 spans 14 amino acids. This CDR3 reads CASSPYLRPGIPTF. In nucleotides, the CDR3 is TGTGCCAGCAGTCCCTACTTGAGGCCGGGTATTCCGACCTTC.

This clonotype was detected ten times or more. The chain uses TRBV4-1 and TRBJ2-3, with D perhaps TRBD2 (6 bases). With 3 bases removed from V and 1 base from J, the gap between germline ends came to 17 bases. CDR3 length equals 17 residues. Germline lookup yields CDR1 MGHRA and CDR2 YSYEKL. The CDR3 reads CASSHQIGGIRTDTQYF. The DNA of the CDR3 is TGCGCCAGCAGCCACCAGATTGGGGGGATTCGCACAGATACGCAGTATTTT.

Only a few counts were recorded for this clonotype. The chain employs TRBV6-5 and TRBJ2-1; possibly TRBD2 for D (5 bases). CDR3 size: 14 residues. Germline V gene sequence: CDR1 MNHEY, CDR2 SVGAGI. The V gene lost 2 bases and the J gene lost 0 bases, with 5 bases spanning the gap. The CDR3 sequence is CASSYEGSYNEQFF. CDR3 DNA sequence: TGTGCCAGCAGTTACGAGGGCTCCTACAATGAGCAGTTCTTC.

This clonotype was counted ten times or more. CDR3 protein: CASSPTLNGEQYF. The CDR3 DNA reads TGTGCCAGCAGCCCGACCCTAAATGGGGAGCAGTACTTC. The V call is TRBV7-2, the J call TRBJ2-7; D gene unclear. Trimming pared 5 bases from V and 7 bases from J, leaving 15 bases between. There are 13 residues in the CDR3. Germline CDR1 is SGHTA and CDR2 is FQGNSA.

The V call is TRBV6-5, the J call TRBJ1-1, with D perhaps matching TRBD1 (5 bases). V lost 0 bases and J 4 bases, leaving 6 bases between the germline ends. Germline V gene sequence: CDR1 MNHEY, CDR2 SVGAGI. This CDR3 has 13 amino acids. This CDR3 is CASSYSGTTEAFF. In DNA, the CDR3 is TGTGCCAGCAGTTACTCAGGGACCACTGAAGCTTTCTTT.

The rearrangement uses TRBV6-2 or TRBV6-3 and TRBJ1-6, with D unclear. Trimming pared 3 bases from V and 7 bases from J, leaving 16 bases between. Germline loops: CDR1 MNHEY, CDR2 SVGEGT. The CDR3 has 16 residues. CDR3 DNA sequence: TGTGCCAGCAGTTATAGCAGTGCTCTTTTGAATTCACCCCTCCACTTT. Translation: CASSYSSALLNSPLHF.

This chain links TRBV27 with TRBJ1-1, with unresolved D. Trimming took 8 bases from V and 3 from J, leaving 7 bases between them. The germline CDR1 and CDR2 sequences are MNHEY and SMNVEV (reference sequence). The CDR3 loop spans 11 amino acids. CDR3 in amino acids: CASCSYTEAFF. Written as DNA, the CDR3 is TGTGCCAGCTGTAGTTACACTGAAGCTTTCTTT.

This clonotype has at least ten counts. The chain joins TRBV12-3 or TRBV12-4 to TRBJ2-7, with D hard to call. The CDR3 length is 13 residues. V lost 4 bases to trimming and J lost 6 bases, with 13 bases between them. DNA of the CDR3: TGTGCCAGCAGTTCGTCTGGGGTCTCCGAGCAGTACGTC. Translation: CASSSSGVSEQYV.

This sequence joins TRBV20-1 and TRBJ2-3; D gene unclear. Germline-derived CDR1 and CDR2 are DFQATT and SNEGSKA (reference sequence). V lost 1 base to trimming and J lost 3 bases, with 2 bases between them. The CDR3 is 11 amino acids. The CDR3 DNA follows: TGCAGTGCTAGAGCGACAGATACGCAGTATTTT. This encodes CSARATDTQYF.

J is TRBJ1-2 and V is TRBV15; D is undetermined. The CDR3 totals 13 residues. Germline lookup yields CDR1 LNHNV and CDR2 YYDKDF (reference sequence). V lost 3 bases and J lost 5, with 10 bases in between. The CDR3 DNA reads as TGTGCCACCAGCAGCCGTAACGGATATGGCTACACCTTC. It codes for CATSSRNGYGYTF.